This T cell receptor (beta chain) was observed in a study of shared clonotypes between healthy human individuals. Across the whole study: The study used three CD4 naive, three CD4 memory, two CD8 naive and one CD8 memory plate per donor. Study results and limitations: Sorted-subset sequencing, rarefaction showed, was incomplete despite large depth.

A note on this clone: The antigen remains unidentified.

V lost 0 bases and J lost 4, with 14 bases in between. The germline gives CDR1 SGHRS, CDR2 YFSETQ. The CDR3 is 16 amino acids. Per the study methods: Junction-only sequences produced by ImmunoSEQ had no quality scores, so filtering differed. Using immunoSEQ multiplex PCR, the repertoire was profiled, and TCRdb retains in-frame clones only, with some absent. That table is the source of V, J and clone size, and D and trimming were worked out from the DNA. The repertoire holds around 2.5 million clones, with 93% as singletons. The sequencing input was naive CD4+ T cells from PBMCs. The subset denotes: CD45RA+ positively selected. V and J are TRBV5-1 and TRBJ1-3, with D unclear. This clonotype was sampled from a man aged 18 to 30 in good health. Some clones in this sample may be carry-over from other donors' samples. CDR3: CASSLAGQRVGNTIYF. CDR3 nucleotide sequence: TGCGCCAGCAGCTTGGCAGGTCAAAGGGTAGGAAACACCATATATTTT.